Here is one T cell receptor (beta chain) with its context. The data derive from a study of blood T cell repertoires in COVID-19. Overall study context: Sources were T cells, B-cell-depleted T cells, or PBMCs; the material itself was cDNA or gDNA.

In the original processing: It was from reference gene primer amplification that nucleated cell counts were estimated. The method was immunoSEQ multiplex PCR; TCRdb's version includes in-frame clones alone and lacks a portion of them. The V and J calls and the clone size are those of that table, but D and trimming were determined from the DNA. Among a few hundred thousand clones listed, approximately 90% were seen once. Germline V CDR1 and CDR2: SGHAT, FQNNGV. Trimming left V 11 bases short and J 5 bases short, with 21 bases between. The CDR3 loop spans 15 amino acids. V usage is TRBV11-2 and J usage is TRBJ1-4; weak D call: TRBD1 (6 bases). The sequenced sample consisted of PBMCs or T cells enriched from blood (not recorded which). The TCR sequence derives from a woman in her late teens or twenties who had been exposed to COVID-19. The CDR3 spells CAPLKRTAQNEKLFF. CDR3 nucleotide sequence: TGTGCCCCCCTTAAGCGGACAGCTCAAAATGAAAAACTGTTTTTT.